These 20 T cell receptor beta chains were all obtained from the same sample, sequenced in a study of blood T cell repertoires in COVID-19. Assay used: immunoSEQ multiplex PCR; TCRdb lists only in-frame clones, some missing. Among about 200,000 clones, roughly 84% were seen once, and the ten largest hold over 10%. Sequencing was done on a sample of peripheral blood. The source of these receptors is a human donor in a cohort sampled during active COVID-19.

CDR3 DNA: TGTGCCAGCAGTGGGACAGGGGGCAGTTGGCCCCAGCATTTT. Protein: CASSGTGGSWPQHF. This chain joins TRBV2 and TRBJ1-5; TRBD1 matches 11 bases. The CDR3 totals 14 residues. The V segment lost 4 bases and the J segment 9 bases; nucleotides outside the gene matches: 5. Germline CDR1 SNHLY, CDR2 FYNNEI.

The chain recombines TRBV7-2 with TRBJ2-1; TRBD2 might be the D (7 bases). The CDR3 is made up of 18 amino acids. Germline CDR1 and CDR2: SGHTA and FQGNSA. Trimming left V 3 bases short and J 0 bases short, with 18 bases between. DNA for the CDR3: TGTGCCAGCAGCTTGGCTGGGGGGGCGGGCGTCTCCTACAATGAGCAGTTCTTC. Protein: CASSLAGGAGVSYNEQFF.

This chain uses TRBV19 with TRBJ1-5, with 10 bases lining up with TRBD1. CDR1 is LNHDA and CDR2 is SQIVND in the germline V gene (reference sequence). The CDR3 has 16 amino acids. Unmatched junction bases numbered 6, after V lost 5 bases and J lost 2 bases. The DNA of the CDR3 is TGTGCCAGTAGTGTCAGGGACAGGGGTCGCAATCAGCCCCAGCATTTT. Its translation is CASSVRDRGRNQPQHF.

The rearrangement joins TRBV5-1 to TRBJ2-2; a possible D gene is TRBD2 (5 bases). Germline V gives CDR1 SGHRS, CDR2 YFSETQ. The CDR3 extends over 15 amino acids. Trimming pared 4 bases from V and 0 bases from J, leaving 10 bases between. The CDR3 loop reads CASSPGMPNTGELFF. CDR3 sequence (DNA): TGCGCCAGCAGCCCGGGGATGCCGAACACCGGGGAGCTGTTTTTT.

The chain employs TRBV10-2 and TRBJ2-1; 9 bases agree with TRBD2. Losses at the gene ends were 2 bases for V and 10 bases for J; bases not matched to a gene: 3. This CDR3 spans 13 amino acids. CDR1 is WSHSY, CDR2 SAAADI, per germline. The CDR3 reads CASSENLAGEQFF. For the CDR3, the DNA is TGCGCCAGCAGTGAGAACCTAGCGGGGGAGCAGTTCTTC.

J is TRBJ2-1 and V is TRBV11-2; D ambiguous. Trimming stripped 5 bases from V and 10 bases from J, with 12 bases between. Germline V gene data show CDR1 as SGHAT and CDR2 as FQNNGV. This CDR3 is built from 12 residues. DNA of the CDR3: TGTGCCAGCAGCCTTAGTCGCCGCGAGCAGTTCTTC. It encodes CASSLSRREQFF.

This clone was counted a single time. V gene TRBV15 combines with J gene TRBJ2-1; 7 positions agree with TRBD2. The CDR3 sequence is 18 residues long. V was pared by 0 bases and J by 8 bases, with 16 bases of the junction left unmatched. Germline CDR1 reads LNHNV; CDR2 reads YYDKDF (reference sequence). In nucleotides, the CDR3 is TGTGCCACCAGCAGAGACCCAGTAAATTCCGGGACTAAATATGAGCAGTTCTTC. It specifies CATSRDPVNSGTKYEQFF.

The chain carries TRBV28 and TRBJ1-2, with no clear D. The CDR3 has 14 residues. Germline-derived CDR1 and CDR2 are MDHEN and SYDVKM. Trimming left V 4 bases short and J 4 bases short, with 13 bases between. The DNA for the CDR3 is TGTGCCAGCAGTTCAATCCTAAACTTCTATGGCTACACCTTC. This encodes CASSSILNFYGYTF.

This clone was seen a few times. The chain is built from TRBV28 and TRBJ1-5; 9 nucleotides match TRBD1. Germline CDR1 is MDHEN and CDR2 is SYDVKM. The CDR3 contains 15 residues. V shed 5 bases and J 5 bases; nucleotides not matched to a gene: 7. CDR3 loop: CASSTTGQGHQPQHF. CDR3 DNA sequence: TGTGCCAGCAGTACAACGGGACAGGGCCATCAGCCCCAGCATTTT.

The chain is built from TRBV19 and TRBJ2-5; TRBD1 agrees at 9 bases. Germline V CDR1 and CDR2: LNHDA, SQIVND (reference sequence). This CDR3 has 15 amino acids. V shed 5 bases, J shed 2 bases, and the junction held 6 bases outside the gene matches. CDR3 coding DNA: TGTGCCAGTAGTTCGACAGGGGGAGGGCAAGAGACCCAGTACTTC. Its translation is CASSSTGGGQETQYF.

Regarding this clone: At the DNA level, this CDR3 is encoded by other sequences in the same sample as well. The gene calls are TRBV5-1 and TRBJ2-1; TRBD2 matches 8 bases. This CDR3 region has 16 residues. V was pared by 1 base and J by 0 bases, with 3 bases of the junction left unmatched. In germline, CDR1 is SGHRS, CDR2 YFSETQ. In DNA form, the CDR3 reads TGCGCCAGCAGCTTGACTAGCGGAAGCTCCTACAATGAGCAGTTCTTC. Translated, it gives CASSLTSGSSYNEQFF.

The rearrangement uses TRBV4-2 and TRBJ2-1; D ambiguous. The germline CDR1 and CDR2 sequences are LGHNA and YNFKEQ. The length of the CDR3 is 18 residues. Trimming removed 1 base at V and 0 bases at J, with 16 bases between. This CDR3 reads CASSQVELGGSSYNEQFF. The CDR3, as DNA: TGTGCCAGCAGCCAAGTGGAGTTAGGCGGAAGCTCCTACAATGAGCAGTTCTTC.

As DNA, the CDR3 is TGTGCCAGTAGTATACCCGGCGGGAGAGGATACGAGCAGTACTTC. This codes for CASSIPGGRGYEQYF. V gene TRBV19 combines with J gene TRBJ2-7, with 7 bases matching TRBD2. V lost 2 bases to trimming and J lost 4 bases; unmatched junction nucleotides: 8. The germline CDR1 and CDR2 sequences are LNHDA and SQIVND (reference sequence). The CDR3 length is 15 residues.

The V gene is TRBV2, the J gene TRBJ2-2, with no clear D. The CDR3 sequence is 12 residues long. The germline V gene encodes CDR1 SNHLY and CDR2 FYNNEI. V was pared by 2 bases and J by 7 bases, with 5 bases between. This CDR3 is CASSETYGELFF. CDR3 nucleotides: TGTGCCAGCAGTGAAACTTACGGGGAGCTGTTTTTT.

This clone was counted a single time. This chain connects TRBV10-3 to TRBJ2-7, with 10 bases matching TRBD1. Looked up from germline, CDR1 is ENHRY and CDR2 is SYGVKD. The CDR3 is 17 residues long. V was clipped by 4 bases and J by 1 base; unmatched bases: 10. This CDR3 is CAISGQGAAGSSYEQYF. CDR3 nucleotide sequence: TGTGCCATCAGTGGACAGGGGGCGGCGGGAAGTTCCTACGAGCAGTACTTC.

This clone was detected once. The rearrangement joins TRBV6-1 to TRBJ2-7; TRBD2 matches 8 bases. The CDR3 runs to 16 residues. The germline CDR1 and CDR2 sequences are MNHNS and SASEGT. V dropped 3 bases and J dropped 3; count of bases not matched to a gene: 10. CDR3 sequence (DNA): TGTGCCAGCAGTGAGGGGTCGGTAGCGGGATTCTACGAGCAGTACTTC. It specifies CASSEGSVAGFYEQYF.

The rearrangement uses TRBV18 and TRBJ2-7; a possible D gene is TRBD2 (6 bases). This CDR3 has 18 amino acids. Trimming shortened V by 1 base and J by 3 bases, and 22 bases separated the two germline ends. Germline V gives CDR1 KGHSH, CDR2 LQKENI. The CDR3, as DNA: TGTGCCAGCTCACCACGGGCTCCGAGCGGGCGGCCGGGCTACGAGCAGTACTTC. Translated: CASSPRAPSGRPGYEQYF.

The CDR3 DNA reads TGTGCCAGCAGCCGAAGCGGGAGGTCCTACGAGCAGTACTTC. Protein sequence: CASSRSGRSYEQYF. The chain uses TRBV14 and TRBJ2-7; TRBD2 aligns across 9 bases. CDR3 size: 14 residues. V shed 4 bases and J 1 base; nucleotides not matched to a gene: 2. In germline, CDR1 is SGHDN, CDR2 FVKESK.

This sequence joins TRBV10-1 and TRBJ1-1; D is possibly TRBD1 (6 bases). The CDR3 length is 14 residues. Per the germline V gene, CDR1 is WNHNN and CDR2 is SYGVQD (reference sequence). V lost 4 bases, J lost 2 bases, and 11 bases lay in between. CDR3 DNA: TGCGCCAGCAGTGCGGTCAGGGGTAACACTGAAGCTTTCTTT. Its protein product is CASSAVRGNTEAFF.

The V call is TRBV28, the J call TRBJ2-4; a possible D gene is TRBD1 (6 bases). This CDR3 region has 17 residues. Germline CDR1 MDHEN, CDR2 SYDVKM. V lost 7 bases and J 2 bases, leaving 21 bases between the germline ends. CDR3 coding DNA: TGTGCCAGCATGCCGGCGGGTCAGGGGCTCACCAAAAACATTCAGTACTTC. It yields the protein CASMPAGQGLTKNIQYF.